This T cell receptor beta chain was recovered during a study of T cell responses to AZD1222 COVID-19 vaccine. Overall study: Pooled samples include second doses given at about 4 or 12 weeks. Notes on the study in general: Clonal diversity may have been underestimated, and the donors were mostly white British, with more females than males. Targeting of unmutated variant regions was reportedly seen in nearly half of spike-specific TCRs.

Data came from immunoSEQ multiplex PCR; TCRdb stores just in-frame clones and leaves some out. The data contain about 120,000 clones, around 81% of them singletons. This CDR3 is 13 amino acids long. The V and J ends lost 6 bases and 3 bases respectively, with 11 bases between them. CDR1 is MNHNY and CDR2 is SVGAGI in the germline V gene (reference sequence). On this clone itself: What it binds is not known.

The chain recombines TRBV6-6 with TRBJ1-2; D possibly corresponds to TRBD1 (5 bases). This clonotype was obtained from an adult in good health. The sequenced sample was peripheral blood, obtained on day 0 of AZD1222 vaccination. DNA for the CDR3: TGTGCCAGCAGCCAGGGCGGCGACTATGGCTACACCTTC. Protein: CASSQGGDYGYTF.